The entry that follows covers one T cell receptor beta chain sequence. TCRdb keeps only in-frame clones here, not all; method: immunoSEQ multiplex PCR. The table shows about 100,000 clones, with approximately 90% occurring only once. This entry is derived from a study of T cell changes during pregnancy in multiple sclerosis. The V end lost 3 bases, the J end lost 5 bases, and 8 bases lay between the germline ends. Germline CDR1 and CDR2: SGHDT and YYEEEE. This CDR3 is 13 amino acids long. This TCR was sampled from a female donor with multiple sclerosis, enrolled in a pregnancy study. Specimen: peripheral blood, collected after pregnancy. This sequence joins TRBV5-6 and TRBJ2-2, with D possibly matching TRBD2 (6 bases). The CDR3 region is CASSYLATGELFF. The DNA of the CDR3 is TGTGCCAGCAGCTATCTAGCGACCGGGGAGCTGTTTTTT. Full variable domain (missing parts from reference TRBV5-6 and TRBJ2-2): DAGVTQSPTHLIKTRGQQVTLRCSPKSGHDTVSWYQQALGQGPQFIFQYYEEEERQRGNFPDRFSGHQFPNYSSELNVNALLLGDSALYLCASSYLATGELFFGEGSRLTVL.